This TCR beta chain originates from a study of CD8+ T cells in alopecia areata. Study-level background: Treated patients swallowed 5 to 10 mg of oral tofacitinib twice daily. Tofacitinib therapy lasting 6 to 18 months was followed by 6 months off drug.

As the sequencing template, cDNA was produced by extracting RNA and reverse transcribing it. Data came from immunoSEQ multiplex PCR; TCRdb stores just in-frame clones and leaves some out. The table records 170,000 or so clones, about 63% of them present only once. In the case of this clone: Its antigen is unidentified.

Germline CDR1 and CDR2: LGHNA and YSLEER. V was pared by 4 bases and J by 8 bases, with 23 bases between. The CDR3 is made up of 16 amino acids. Points from the study as a whole: Compared with normal scalp, lesional scalp had higher clonality and more expanded CD8+ clones.

This chain uses TRBV4-3 with TRBJ1-2; tentative D call: TRBD1 (5 bases). The receptor comes from a human donor with alopecia areata. The input for sequencing was CD4+ T cells sorted from blood, taken at week 0. CDR3 bases: TGCGCCAGCAGCCCCTCCAGGGTGGATTGGAATTGGGGCTACACCTTC. Amino acid sequence: CASSPSRVDWNWGYTF.